The 11 T cell receptor beta chains presented below share a single source sample, sequenced in a study of OX40 agonist ivuxolimab in advanced cancers. The data were produced by immunoSEQ multiplex PCR, yet TCRdb's version contains in-frame clones alone and is incomplete. The top ten hold around 5.5% of the sample, which has approximately 100,000 clones, under 90% seen once. The starting material was CD4+ or CD8+ T cells sorted from blood, obtained in a trial of the OX40 agonist ivuxolimab. Receptor source: an adult with an advanced solid tumor such as melanoma, head and neck, liver or kidney cancer.

V usage is TRBV11-2 and J usage is TRBJ2-1; 12 bases are shared with TRBD2. The CDR3 sequence is 15 residues long. J gave up 4 bases and V 5 bases, and 3 bases lay outside the gene matches. CDR1 and CDR2 (germline): SGHAT, FQNNGV. The CDR3 sequence: CASSPGTSGYNEQFF. DNA of the CDR3: TGTGCCAGCAGCCCCGGGACTAGCGGGTACAATGAGCAGTTCTTC.

The chain joins TRBV19 to TRBJ1-1; 10 nucleotides align to TRBD1. The CDR3 is 17 amino acids. Trimming at V came to 3 bases and at J to 1 base, leaving 8 bases not matched to a gene. From germline, CDR1 is LNHDA and CDR2 SQIVND (reference sequence). CDR3 protein: CASSILGQGKGNTEAFF. As DNA, the CDR3 is TGTGCCAGTAGTATTCTGGGACAGGGGAAGGGGAACACTGAAGCTTTCTTT.

This clone occurred once. The J gene is TRBJ1-1, the V gene TRBV6-5; weak D call: TRBD1 (6 bases). Trimming removed 6 bases from V and 3 bases from J, with 17 bases in between. CDR3 length: 15 residues. From germline, CDR1 is MNHEY and CDR2 SVGAGI. In DNA form, the CDR3 reads TGTGCCAGCAGCTCCCCTGGGGGGGCGGACACTGAAGCTTTCTTT. This sequence encodes CASSSPGGADTEAFF.

The chain links TRBV9 to TRBJ2-2, with 8 positions matching TRBD2. J lost 8 bases, V lost 4 bases, and 10 bases had no gene match. Germline CDR1 SGDLS, CDR2 YYNGEE. This CDR3 spans 15 amino acids. The CDR3 loop reads CASSPPRAGVGELFF. The CDR3 DNA follows: TGTGCCAGCAGCCCCCCCAGAGCGGGAGTAGGGGAGCTGTTTTTT. Full variable domain (remainder filled in from reference TRBV9 and TRBJ2-2): DSGVTQTPKHLITATGQRVTLRCSPRSGDLSVYWYQQSLDQGLQFLIQYYNGEERAKGNILERFSAQQFPDLHSELNLSSLELGDSALYFCASSPPRAGVGELFFGEGSRLTVL.

V and J are TRBV28 and TRBJ1-2; 10 bases fit TRBD1. The V and J ends lost 4 bases and 5 bases, in that order; junction bases with no gene match: 7. In germline, CDR1 is MDHEN, CDR2 SYDVKM. The CDR3 has 15 residues. The CDR3 is CASSSLGQGGYGYTF. CDR3 sequence (DNA): TGTGCCAGCAGTTCCCTCGGACAGGGGGGTTATGGCTACACCTTC.

This clone appeared once. J is TRBJ2-3 and V is TRBV5-1; 12 positions agree with TRBD2. J lost 4 bases, V lost 3 bases, and 3 bases had no gene match. Germline V gene data show CDR1 as SGHRS and CDR2 as YFSETQ. There are 15 residues in the CDR3. The CDR3 spells CASSSTSGSADTQYF. CDR3 nucleotide sequence: TGCGCCAGCAGCTCGACTAGCGGGAGCGCAGATACGCAGTATTTT. Based on the CDR3 plus reference TRBV5-1 and TRBJ2-3, the full variable domain is KAGVTQTPRYLIKTRGQQVTLSCSPISGHRSVSWYQQTPGQGLQFLFEYFSETQRNKGNFPGRFSGRQFSNSRSEMNVSTLELGDSALYLCASSSTSGSADTQYFGPGTRLTVL.

This chain uses TRBV6-5 with TRBJ1-1; D is unclear. CDR3 length equals 13 residues. Germline lookup yields CDR1 MNHEY and CDR2 SVGAGI. Trimming removed 5 bases at V and 1 base at J, with 8 bases between. Written as DNA, the CDR3 is TGTGCCAGCAGTCTATCCGGGAACACTGAAGCTTTCTTT. Translating it yields CASSLSGNTEAFF.

The J gene is TRBJ2-5, the V gene TRBV20-1; D is possibly TRBD2 (7 bases). There are 11 residues in the CDR3. Germline V gene data show CDR1 as DFQATT and CDR2 as SNEGSKA (reference sequence). With 6 bases removed from V and 11 bases from J, the gap between germline ends came to 16 bases. In DNA form, the CDR3 reads TGCAGTGCGGTGGGGGGGCAAGGGCAGTACTTC. This sequence encodes CSAVGGQGQYF.

The chain has TRBV15 and TRBJ1-5; D ambiguous. Deletions cut 0 bases from V and 6 bases from J, with 9 bases between. Germline V gene data show CDR1 as LNHNV and CDR2 as YYDKDF (reference sequence). This CDR3 spans 14 amino acids. Here the CDR3 reads CATSRDLVFQPQHF. DNA of the CDR3: TGTGCCACCAGCAGAGATCTAGTCTTTCAGCCCCAGCATTTT.

This clone was counted only a few times. The chain links TRBV30 to TRBJ1-1, with a possible D match to TRBD1 (5 bases). Trimming removed 4 bases from V and 8 bases from J, with 11 bases in between. Looked up from germline, CDR1 is GTSNPN and CDR2 is SVGIG (reference sequence). This CDR3 has 11 residues. The CDR3 reads CAWNGQGEAFF. The CDR3 region has the DNA TGTGCCTGGAACGGGCAGGGAGAAGCTTTCTTT.

The chain joins TRBV6-5 to TRBJ1-1, with D possibly matching TRBD1 (5 bases). The CDR3 has 16 amino acids. Trimming removed 2 bases from V and 9 bases from J, with 22 bases in between. Germline CDR1 MNHEY, CDR2 SVGAGI. The CDR3 region is CASSYPLMAGSWKAFF. The CDR3 coding sequence is TGTGCCAGCAGTTACCCCCTGATGGCAGGGAGTTGGAAAGCTTTCTTT.